Sequencing of this T cell receptor (beta chain) was carried out in a study of blood T cell repertoires in COVID-19. Study at large: Acute and convalescent COVID-19 specimens originated in the United States, Italy and Spain. PBMCs, B-cell-depleted T cells, or T cells were the source of the cDNA or gDNA that made up the material.

J was trimmed by 1 base and V by 7 bases; bases with no gene match: 6. Germline CDR1 and CDR2: LNHDA and SQIVND (reference sequence). This CDR3 comprises 15 residues. As handled by the study authors: Reference gene primer amplification yielded estimated nucleated cell counts. TCRdb's table, derived via immunoSEQ multiplex PCR, lists solely in-frame clones and lacks some. The V and J calls and clone size are taken from that table; D and trimming were inferred from the DNA. The sample shows 140,000 to 150,000 clones, 65% to 85% of them seen only once. The sample comprised PBMCs or T cells enriched from blood (not recorded which). The rearrangement uses TRBV19 and TRBJ2-2; 7 bases map to TRBD1. The TCR comes from a woman in her 50s who had been exposed to COVID-19. The CDR3 coding sequence is TGTGCCAGTATTAGGGGGACAGTGAACACCGGGGAGCTGTTTTTT. It codes for CASIRGTVNTGELFF.